This is a list of T cell receptor beta chains from one sample in a study of patients and donors after allogeneic stem cell transplantation. TCRdb reprocessed the RT-PCR reads with MiXCR, giving one entry per CDR3 protein. The table has about 110,000 distinct CDR3 sequences, less than 45% seen once. Input material: blood, either unsorted or a sorted T cell fraction (not recorded which). The receptors stem from a human donor who was either an allogeneic HSCT recipient or a stem cell or donor lymphocyte infusion donor (not recorded which). It is not recorded whose cells these are; they may come from a transplant donor. CDR3s include the opening cysteine and the closing phenylalanine or tryptophan. A D gene is named only where the DNA matches it firmly. Some rows have no size entry. The others give once, few or many, or a class for an expanded clone.

J,D,size,V,CDR3,DNA
TRBJ1-4,NA,few,TRBV15,CATSRGGNRPNEKLFF,TGTGCCACCAGCAGAGGTGGGAACCGCCCCAATGAAAAACTGTTTTTT
TRBJ1-5,TRBD1,NA,TRBV7-7,CASSARGPLNQPQHF,TGTGCCAGCAGCGCCAGGGGGCCCTTAAATCAGCCCCAGCATTTT
TRBJ2-7,TRBD2,NA,TRBV20-1,CSALAGAYEQYF,TGCAGTGCTCTAGCGGGAGCCTACGAGCAGTACTTC
TRBJ1-5,NA,NA,TRBV15,CATSRRELEPQHF,TGTGCCACCAGCAGAAGGGAGTTGGAGCCCCAGCATTTT
TRBJ1-2,NA,NA,TRBV7-2,CASSLESLIYGYTF,TGTGCCAGCAGCTTAGAGAGCCTAATATATGGCTACACCTTC
TRBJ1-3,NA,few,TRBV15,CATSRDRAGNTIYF,TGTGCCACCAGCAGAGACAGGGCTGGAAACACCATATATTTT
TRBJ2-1,NA,NA,TRBV6-5,CASSSRYPLEFHEQFF,TGTGCCAGCAGTTCCCGATATCCCTTAGAGTTTCATGAGCAGTTCTTC
TRBJ2-1,TRBD2,NA,TRBV6-2/TRBV6-3,CASRRLAGSSYNEQFF,TGTGCCAGCAGGCGACTAGCGGGATCCTCCTACAATGAGCAGTTCTTC
TRBJ1-2,NA,NA,TRBV28,CASSFHGRSNYGYTF,TGTGCCAGCAGTTTTCATGGGCGATCTAACTATGGCTACACCTTC
TRBJ1-1,NA,NA,TRBV7-9,CASSPSASEAFF,TGTGCCAGCAGCCCCAGTGCGTCTGAAGCTTTCTTT
TRBJ2-5,NA,once,TRBV5-1,CASSRGTLPQETQYF,TGCGCCAGCAGCCGCGGAACCCTCCCGCAAGAGACCCAGTACTTC
TRBJ2-1,TRBD1,NA,TRBV28,CASSLSGQGYYNEQFF,TGTGCCAGCAGTTTATCGGGACAGGGCTATTACAATGAGCAGTTCTTC
TRBJ1-5,TRBD1,NA,TRBV12-3/TRBV12-4,CASSQGASQPQHF,TGTGCCAGCAGCCAGGGGGCGTCTCAGCCCCAGCATTTT
TRBJ1-2,TRBD1,few,TRBV29-1,CSVEDRSGGFNGYTF,TGCAGCGTTGAAGATCGTTCAGGGGGTTTCAATGGCTACACCTTC
TRBJ1-5,NA,few,TRBV7-9,CASSLAGGINQPQHF,TGTGCCAGCAGCTTAGCTGGGGGGATAAATCAGCCCCAGCATTTT
TRBJ2-3,TRBD1,NA,TRBV15,CATSHIWDRVPDTQYF,TGTGCCACCAGCCATATTTGGGACAGGGTCCCAGATACGCAGTATTTT
TRBJ1-3,TRBD1,few,TRBV18,CASSLNIKQGSGNTIYF,TGTGCCAGCTCACTAAACATCAAACAGGGGAGTGGAAACACCATATATTTT
TRBJ2-7,NA,once,TRBV28,CASSPQDTSSYEQYF,TGTGCCAGCAGTCCACAGGACACTAGCTCCTACGAGCAGTACTTC
TRBJ2-5,NA,NA,TRBV28,CASSFSPDRRGTQYF,TGTGCCAGCAGTTTCTCACCAGACAGGAGAGGGACCCAGTACTTC
TRBJ2-3,TRBD1,once,TRBV20-1,CSARRDRVTDTQYF,TGCAGTGCTAGGAGGGACAGGGTCACAGATACGCAGTATTTT
TRBJ2-7,NA,NA,TRBV9,CASSVEGGSTYEQYF,TGTGCCAGCAGCGTAGAAGGGGGTTCTACCTACGAGCAGTACTTC
TRBJ2-1,NA,NA,TRBV4-3,CASSHRHSSYNEQFF,TGCGCCAGCAGCCACCGTCATAGCTCCTACAATGAGCAGTTCTTC
TRBJ2-7,NA,few,TRBV29-1,CSVRQTYEQYF,TGCAGCGTCAGGCAGACCTACGAGCAGTACTTC
TRBJ1-1,NA,few,TRBV7-2,CASSCNPDCWIGAAFF,TGTGCCAGCAGTTGCAACCCAGATTGTTGGATCGGGGCAGCTTTCTTT
TRBJ1-2,NA,NA,TRBV19,CASRSGGLYGYTF,TGTGCCAGTAGATCGGGCGGACTCTATGGCTACACCTTC
TRBJ2-3,NA,NA,TRBV19,CASSPRWAGDTQYF,TGTGCCAGTAGTCCTCGGTGGGCTGGAGATACGCAGTATTTT
TRBJ2-7,NA,NA,TRBV28,CASSSEKEQYF,TGTGCCAGCAGCTCGGAAAAGGAGCAGTACTTC
TRBJ2-2,NA,NA,TRBV6-2/TRBV6-3,CASSRRQNTGELFF,TGTGCCAGTTCTAGGAGGCAGAACACCGGGGAGCTGTTTTTT
TRBJ1-4,TRBD1,NA,TRBV11-2,CASSLGRQGREKLFF,TGTGCCAGCAGCTTAGGTCGACAGGGCCGAGAAAAACTGTTTTTT
TRBJ1-1,NA,NA,TRBV10-3,CAISVGANTEAFF,TGTGCCATCAGTGTTGGGGCGAACACTGAAGCTTTCTTT
TRBJ2-7,TRBD2,NA,TRBV10-3,CAISESGSPSYEQYF,TGTGCCATCAGTGAGAGCGGGAGTCCCTCCTACGAGCAGTACTTC
TRBJ2-7,TRBD2,NA,TRBV6-5,CASRPIGAGGSYEQYF,TGTGCCAGCAGACCCATAGGAGCGGGAGGTTCCTACGAGCAGTACTTC
TRBJ1-5,TRBD1,NA,TRBV20-1,CSATRQGWTSNQPQHF,TGCAGTGCTACCAGACAGGGATGGACGAGCAATCAGCCCCAGCATTTT